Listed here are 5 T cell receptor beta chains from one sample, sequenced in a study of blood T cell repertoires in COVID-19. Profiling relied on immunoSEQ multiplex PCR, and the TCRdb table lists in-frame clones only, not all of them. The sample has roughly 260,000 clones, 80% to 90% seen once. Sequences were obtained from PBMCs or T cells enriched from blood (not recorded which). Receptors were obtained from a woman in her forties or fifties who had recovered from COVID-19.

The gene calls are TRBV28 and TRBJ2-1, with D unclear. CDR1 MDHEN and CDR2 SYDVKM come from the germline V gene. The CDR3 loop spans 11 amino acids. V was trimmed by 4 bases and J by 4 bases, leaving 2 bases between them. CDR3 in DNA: TGTGCCAGCAGTTCATACAATGAGCAGTTCTTC. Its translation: CASSSYNEQFF.

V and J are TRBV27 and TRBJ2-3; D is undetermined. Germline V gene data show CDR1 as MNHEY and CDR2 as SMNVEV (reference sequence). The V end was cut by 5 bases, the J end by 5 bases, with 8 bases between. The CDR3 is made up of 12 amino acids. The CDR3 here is CASSPLGDTQYF. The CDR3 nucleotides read TGTGCCAGCAGTCCGCTCGGAGATACGCAGTATTTT.

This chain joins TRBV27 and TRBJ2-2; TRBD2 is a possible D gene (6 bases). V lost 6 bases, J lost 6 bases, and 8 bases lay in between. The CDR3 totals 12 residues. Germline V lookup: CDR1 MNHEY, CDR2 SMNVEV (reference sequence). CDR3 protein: CASREGSGELFF. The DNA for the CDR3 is TGTGCCAGCAGGGAGGGATCCGGGGAGCTGTTTTTT.

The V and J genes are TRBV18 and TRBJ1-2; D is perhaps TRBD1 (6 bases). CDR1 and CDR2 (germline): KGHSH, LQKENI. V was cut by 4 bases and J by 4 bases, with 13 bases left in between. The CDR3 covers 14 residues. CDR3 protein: CASSLPQGIYGYTF. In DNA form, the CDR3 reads TGTGCCAGCTCACTCCCACAGGGAATCTATGGCTACACCTTC.

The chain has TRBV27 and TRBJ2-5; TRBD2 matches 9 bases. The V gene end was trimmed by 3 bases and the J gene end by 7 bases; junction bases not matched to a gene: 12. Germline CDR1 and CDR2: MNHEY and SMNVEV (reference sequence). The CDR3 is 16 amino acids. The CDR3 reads CASSFSGRRERVTQYF. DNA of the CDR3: TGTGCCAGCAGTTTTAGCGGGAGAAGGGAGCGCGTGACCCAGTACTTC.